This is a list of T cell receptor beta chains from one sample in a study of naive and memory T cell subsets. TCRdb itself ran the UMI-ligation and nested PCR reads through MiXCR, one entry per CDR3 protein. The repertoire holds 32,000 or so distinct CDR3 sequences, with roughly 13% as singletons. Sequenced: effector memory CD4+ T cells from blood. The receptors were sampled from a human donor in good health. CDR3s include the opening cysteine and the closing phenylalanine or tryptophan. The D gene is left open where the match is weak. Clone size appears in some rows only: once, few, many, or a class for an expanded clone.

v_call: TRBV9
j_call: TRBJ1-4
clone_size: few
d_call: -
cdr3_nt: TGTGCCAGCAGCGGGGGGGGTACAGGAAATTCTAATGAAAAACTGTTTTTT
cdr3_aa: CASSGGGTGNSNEKLFF

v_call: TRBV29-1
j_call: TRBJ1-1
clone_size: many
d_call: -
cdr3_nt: TGCAGCGTTGCGACCTCGACAGCGGGATACACTGAAGCTTTCTTT
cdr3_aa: CSVATSTAGYTEAFF

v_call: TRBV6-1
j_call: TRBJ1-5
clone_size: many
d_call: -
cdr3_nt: TGTGCCAGCAGTGCAGAGCGGGGTGTCAATCAGCCCCAGCATTTT
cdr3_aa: CASSAERGVNQPQHF

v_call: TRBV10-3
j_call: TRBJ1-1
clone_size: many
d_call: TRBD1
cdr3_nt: TGTGCCATCACCCGGCAGGGGGCCGAGGGGACTGAAGCTTTCTTT
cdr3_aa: CAITRQGAEGTEAFF

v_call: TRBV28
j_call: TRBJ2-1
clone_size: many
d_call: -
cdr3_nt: TGTGCCAGCAGCTCCACGGGATATGAGCAGTTCTTC
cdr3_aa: CASSSTGYEQFF

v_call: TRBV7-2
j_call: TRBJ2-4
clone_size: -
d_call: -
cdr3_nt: TGTGCCAGCAGCCTGCGTTGGAAAGACATTCAGTACTTC
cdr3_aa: CASSLRWKDIQYF

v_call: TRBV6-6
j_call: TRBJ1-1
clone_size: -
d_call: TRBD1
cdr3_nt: TGTGCCAGCAGTCCCAGAGGACAGGGGAACACTGAAGCTTTCTTT
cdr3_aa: CASSPRGQGNTEAFF

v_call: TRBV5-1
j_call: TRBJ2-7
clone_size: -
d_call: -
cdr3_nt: TGCGCCAGCAGCTTGGTGGGGGGAGAGCAGTACTTC
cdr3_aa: CASSLVGGEQYF

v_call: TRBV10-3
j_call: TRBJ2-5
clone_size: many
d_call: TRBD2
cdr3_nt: TGTGCCACCCGAGTTGAACTAGCGGGAGGAGAGACCCAGTACTTC
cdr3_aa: CATRVELAGGETQYF

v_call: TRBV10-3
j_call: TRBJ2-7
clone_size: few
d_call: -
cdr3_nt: TGTGCCATCAGCTCACCCGGACAGACTTTCGAGCAGTACTTC
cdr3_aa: CAISSPGQTFEQYF

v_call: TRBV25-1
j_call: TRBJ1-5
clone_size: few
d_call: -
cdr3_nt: TGTGCCAGCAGTGAGGTGGGGGGAAATCGGCCCCAGCATTTT
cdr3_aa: CASSEVGGNRPQHF

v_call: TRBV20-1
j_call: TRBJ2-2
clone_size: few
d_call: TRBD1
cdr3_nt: TGCAGTGCCACAGGGGCTTACACCGGGGAGCTGTTTTTT
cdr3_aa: CSATGAYTGELFF

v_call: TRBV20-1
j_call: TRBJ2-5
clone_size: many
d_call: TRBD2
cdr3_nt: TGCAGTGCTAGACCCGGACTAGGAACCCTTGTGGAGACCCAGTACTTC
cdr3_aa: CSARPGLGTLVETQYF

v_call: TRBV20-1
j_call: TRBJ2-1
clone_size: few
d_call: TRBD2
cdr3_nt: TGCAGTGCTAAGGCTAGCGGGGTGGCTGGGAATGAGCAGTTCTTC
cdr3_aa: CSAKASGVAGNEQFF

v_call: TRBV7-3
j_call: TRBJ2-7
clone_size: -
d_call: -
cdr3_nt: TGTGCCAGCAGCTTAATGCCCGGTCACGAGCAGTACTTC
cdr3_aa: CASSLMPGHEQYF

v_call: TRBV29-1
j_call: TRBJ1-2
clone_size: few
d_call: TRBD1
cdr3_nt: TGCAGCGTTGACGGGGCGACAGGGAGTCGACAATATGGCTACACCTTC
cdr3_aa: CSVDGATGSRQYGYTF

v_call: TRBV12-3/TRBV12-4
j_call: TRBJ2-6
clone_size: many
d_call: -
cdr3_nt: TGTGCCAGCAGTAGGTTTGGGCAACCTGCTGGGGCCAACGTCCTGACTTTC
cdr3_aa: CASSRFGQPAGANVLTF

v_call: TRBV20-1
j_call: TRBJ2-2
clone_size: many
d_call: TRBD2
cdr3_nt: TGCAGTGCTACCCCGTTAGTAGCGGGAGACACCGGGGAGCTGTTTTTT
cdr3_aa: CSATPLVAGDTGELFF

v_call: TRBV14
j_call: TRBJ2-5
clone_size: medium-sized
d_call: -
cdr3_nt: TGTGCCAGCAGCCTCCTGCTACCCTTAGCGGACCAAGAGACCCAGTACTTC
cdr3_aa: CASSLLLPLADQETQYF

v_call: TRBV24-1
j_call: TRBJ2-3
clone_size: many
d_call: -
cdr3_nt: TGTGCCACCAGTGATTACGGGACGTCTACAGATACGCAGTATTTT
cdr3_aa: CATSDYGTSTDTQYF

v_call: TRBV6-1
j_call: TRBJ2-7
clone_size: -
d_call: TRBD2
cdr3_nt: TGTGCCAGCAGTGAAGGGGGTAGCGGGAGGGCCCACGAGCAGTACTTC
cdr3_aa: CASSEGGSGRAHEQYF

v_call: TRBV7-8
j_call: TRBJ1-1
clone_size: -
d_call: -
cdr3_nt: TGTGCCAGCAGCTTAGCGCTAGGGAACACTGAAGCTTTCTTT
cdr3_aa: CASSLALGNTEAFF

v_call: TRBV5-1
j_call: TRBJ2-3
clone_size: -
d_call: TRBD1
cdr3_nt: TGCGCCAGCAGCCTCGGACAGGGGGATAAGGATACGCAGTATTTT
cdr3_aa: CASSLGQGDKDTQYF

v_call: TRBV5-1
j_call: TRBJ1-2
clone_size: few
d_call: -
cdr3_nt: TGCGCCAGCAGCTTGGATACAGGTGCCTTCAACTATGGCTACACCTTC
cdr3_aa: CASSLDTGAFNYGYTF

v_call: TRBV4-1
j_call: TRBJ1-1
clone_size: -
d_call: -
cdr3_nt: TGCGCCAGCAGCTCCGGTAGGGGGTTGTTCACTGAAGCTTTCTTT
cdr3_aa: CASSSGRGLFTEAFF

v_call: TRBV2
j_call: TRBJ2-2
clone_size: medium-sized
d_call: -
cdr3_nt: TGTGCCAGCAGTGAACAGGGGAACACCGGGGAGCTGTTTTTT
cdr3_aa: CASSEQGNTGELFF

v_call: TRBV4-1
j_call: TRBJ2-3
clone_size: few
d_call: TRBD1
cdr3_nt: TGCGCCAGCAGCCAATTTGACAGGGCGGGAGATACGCAGTATTTT
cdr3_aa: CASSQFDRAGDTQYF

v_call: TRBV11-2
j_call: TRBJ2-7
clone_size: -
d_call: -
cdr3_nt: TGTGCCAGCAGCTTCCGGGACGGGATTTACTTC
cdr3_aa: CASSFRDGIYF

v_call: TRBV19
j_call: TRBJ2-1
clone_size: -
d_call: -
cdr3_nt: TGTGCCAGTAGTATTAGGGTACGCAATGAGCAGTTCTTC
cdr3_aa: CASSIRVRNEQFF

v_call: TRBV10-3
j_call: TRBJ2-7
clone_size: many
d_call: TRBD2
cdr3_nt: TGTGCCATCAGGGGGACTAGCGGGAGATCGAACTACGAGCAGTACTTC
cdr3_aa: CAIRGTSGRSNYEQYF

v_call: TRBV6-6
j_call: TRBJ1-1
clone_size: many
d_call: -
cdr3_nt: TGTGCCAGCGCCCCTTCCCAGATCCCTGAAGCTTTCTTT
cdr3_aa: CASAPSQIPEAFF

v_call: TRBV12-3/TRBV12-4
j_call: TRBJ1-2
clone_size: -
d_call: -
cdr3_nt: TGTGCCAGCAGTTCCAACCGTTATGGCTACACCTTC
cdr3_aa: CASSSNRYGYTF

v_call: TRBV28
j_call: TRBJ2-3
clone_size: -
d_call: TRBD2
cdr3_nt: TGTGCCAGCAGGAATGGACTAGCGGGAACAGATACGCAGTATTTT
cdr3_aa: CASRNGLAGTDTQYF

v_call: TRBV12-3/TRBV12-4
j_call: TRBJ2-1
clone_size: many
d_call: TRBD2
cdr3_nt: TGTGCCAGCAGTCGGCTAGCGGGAGGGCCTGGTGAGCAGTTCTTC
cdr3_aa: CASSRLAGGPGEQFF

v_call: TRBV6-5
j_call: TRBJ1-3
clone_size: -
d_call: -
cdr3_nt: TGTGCCAGAAGTCCTCTTCGGACCGGGAAGGGAAACACCATATATTTT
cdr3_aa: CARSPLRTGKGNTIYF

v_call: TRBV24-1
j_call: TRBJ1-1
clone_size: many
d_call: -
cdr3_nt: TGTGCCACCAGTGAGTTACTGAGTGGTGCTTTCTTT
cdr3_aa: CATSELLSGAFF

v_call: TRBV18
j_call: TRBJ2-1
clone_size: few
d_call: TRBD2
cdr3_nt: TGTGCCAGCTCACCACTAGCGGGAGGTGATGAGCAGTTCTTC
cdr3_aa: CASSPLAGGDEQFF